This T cell receptor (beta chain) was documented in a study of shared clonotypes between healthy human individuals. This CDR3 is 14 amino acids long. Per germline, CDR1 SGHRS and CDR2 YFSETQ. With 2 bases clipped from V and 2 bases from J, the junction kept 1 base outside the gene matches. Naive CD8 cells lacked CD45RO, underwent positive selection for CCR7 and left out terminally differentiated effector memory CD45RA+ cells. Profiled with immunoSEQ multiplex PCR; TCRdb holds only in-frame clones, not every one. The data show about 2.1 million clones, more than 85% seen once. Concerning this clone: Its specificity is unknown.

Findings and caveats of the study: The rarefaction results pointed to incomplete sorted-subset sequencing despite large depth. Represented diversity, genetic and exposure-history alike, was limited by few donors.

This chain uses TRBV5-1 with TRBJ2-7, with TRBD2 matching 10 bases. Material for sequencing was naive CD8+ T cells from PBMCs. The receptor comes from a young man in good health. Some clones in this sample may be carry-over from other donors' samples. The CDR3 sequence: CASSFGLAAYEQYF. The CDR3 DNA reads as TGCGCCAGCAGCTTCGGACTAGCGGCCTACGAGCAGTACTTC.